This T cell receptor beta chain was identified during a study of cytomegalovirus exposure and HLA in healthy donors. In the study overall: Early released data had about 85 million unique TCRs, all coming from HLA-typed donors. Study outcomes and limitations: V- and J-gene trimming of TCR beta was linked (in a later analysis) to a missense DCLRE1C variant. The authors assumed roughly uniform sequencing depth across donors for presence/absence analyses. TCR beta sequences reportedly predicted most subjects' HLA-A and HLA-B alleles accurately.

The CDR3 runs 16 residues. Looked up from germline, CDR1 is MDHEN and CDR2 is SYDVKM. Trimming cost V 7 bases and J 2 bases; bases outside gene matches: 10. In the case of this clone: Its antigen is not known.

PCR amplification relied on 60 Vbeta primers (plus 13 Jbeta primers). Produced via immunoSEQ multiplex PCR; TCRdb's table is partial and in-frame only. The data include around 75,000 clones; the top ten clones carry roughly an eighth. The sequencing input was PBMCs. The TCR sequence derives from a man in his fifties or sixties in good health and CMV-seropositive. The chain links TRBV28 to TRBJ2-3; 9 nucleotides line up with TRBD2. CDR3 residues: CASNWSGRTITDTQYF. CDR3 nucleotides: TGTGCCAGCAACTGGAGCGGGAGGACGATCACAGATACGCAGTATTTT.